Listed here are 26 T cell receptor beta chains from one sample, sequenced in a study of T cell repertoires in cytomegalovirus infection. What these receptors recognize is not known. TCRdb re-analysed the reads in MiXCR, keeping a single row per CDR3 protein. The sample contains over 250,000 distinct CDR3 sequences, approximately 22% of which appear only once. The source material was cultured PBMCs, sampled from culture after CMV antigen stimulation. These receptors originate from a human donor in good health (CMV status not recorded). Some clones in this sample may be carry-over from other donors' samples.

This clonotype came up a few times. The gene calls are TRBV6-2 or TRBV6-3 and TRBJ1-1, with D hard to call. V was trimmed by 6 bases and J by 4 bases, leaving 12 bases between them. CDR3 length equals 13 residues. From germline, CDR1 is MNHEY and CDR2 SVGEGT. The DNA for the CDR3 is TGTGCCAGCAGCTCAAACAGAGGCACTGAAGCTTTCTTT. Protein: CASSSNRGTEAFF.

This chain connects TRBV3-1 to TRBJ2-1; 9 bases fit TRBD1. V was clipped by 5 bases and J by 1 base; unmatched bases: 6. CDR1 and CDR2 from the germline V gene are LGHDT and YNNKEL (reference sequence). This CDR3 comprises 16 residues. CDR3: CASSTWTGVSYNEQFF. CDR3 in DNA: TGTGCCAGCAGCACTTGGACAGGGGTATCCTACAATGAGCAGTTCTTC.

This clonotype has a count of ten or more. Written as DNA, the CDR3 is TGTGCCAGCAGCTTGTTCGGAAAACTGATGAACACTGAAGCTTTCTTT. Its translation is CASSLFGKLMNTEAFF. This chain joins TRBV5-8 and TRBJ1-1; D remains ambiguous. The CDR3 extends over 16 amino acids. With 1 base removed from V and 0 bases from J, the gap between germline ends came to 13 bases. The germline gives CDR1 SGHTS, CDR2 YDEGEE.

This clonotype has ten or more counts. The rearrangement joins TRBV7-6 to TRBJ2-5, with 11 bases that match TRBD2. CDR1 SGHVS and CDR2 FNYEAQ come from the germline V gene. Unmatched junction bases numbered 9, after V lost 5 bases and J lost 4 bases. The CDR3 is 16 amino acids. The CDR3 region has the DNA TGTGCCAGCAGCCCAAATAGCGGGAGGGCCGGAGAGACCCAGTACTTC. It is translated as CASSPNSGRAGETQYF.

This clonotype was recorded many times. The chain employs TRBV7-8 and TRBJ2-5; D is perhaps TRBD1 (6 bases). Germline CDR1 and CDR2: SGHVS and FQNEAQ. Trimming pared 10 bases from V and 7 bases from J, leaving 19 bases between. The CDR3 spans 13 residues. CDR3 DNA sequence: TGTGCCACCGACCTCTGGACAGTTGGGACCCAGTACTTC. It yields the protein CATDLWTVGTQYF.

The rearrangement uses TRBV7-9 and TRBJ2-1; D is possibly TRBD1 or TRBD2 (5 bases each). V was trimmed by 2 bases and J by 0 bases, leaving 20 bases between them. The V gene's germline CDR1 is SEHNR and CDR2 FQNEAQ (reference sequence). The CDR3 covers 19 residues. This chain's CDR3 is CASSLRPTGRRGSYNEQFF. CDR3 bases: TGTGCCAGCAGCTTACGGCCGACGGGACGCCGGGGCTCCTACAATGAGCAGTTCTTC.

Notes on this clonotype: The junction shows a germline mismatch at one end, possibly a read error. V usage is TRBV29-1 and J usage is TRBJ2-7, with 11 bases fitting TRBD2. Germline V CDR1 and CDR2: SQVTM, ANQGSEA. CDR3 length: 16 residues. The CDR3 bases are TGCAGCGTTGGACTAGCGGGGAGCGGTGTATCCTCCGAGCAGTACTTC. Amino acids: CSVGLAGSGVSSEQYF.

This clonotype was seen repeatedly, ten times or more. CDR3 in amino acids: CASTEAGGAGTEAFF. The DNA for the CDR3 is TGTGCCAGCACCGAGGCGGGGGGCGCAGGCACTGAAGCTTTCTTT. This chain links TRBV12-3 or TRBV12-4 with TRBJ1-1; TRBD1 might be the D (6 bases). This CDR3 has 15 amino acids. Trimming stripped 7 bases from V and 4 bases from J, with 19 bases between.

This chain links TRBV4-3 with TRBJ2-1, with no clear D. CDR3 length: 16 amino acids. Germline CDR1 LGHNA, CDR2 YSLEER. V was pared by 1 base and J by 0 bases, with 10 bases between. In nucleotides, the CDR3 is TGCGCCAGCAGCCAAGCATTGGGAAGCTCCTACAATGAGCAGTTCTTC. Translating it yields CASSQALGSSYNEQFF.

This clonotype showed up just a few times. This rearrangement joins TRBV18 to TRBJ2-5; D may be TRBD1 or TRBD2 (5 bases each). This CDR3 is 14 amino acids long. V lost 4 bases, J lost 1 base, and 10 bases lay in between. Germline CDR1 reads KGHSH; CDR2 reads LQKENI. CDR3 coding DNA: TGTGCCAGCTCACGGGGACGGTCCCAAGAGACCCAGTACTTC. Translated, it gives CASSRGRSQETQYF.

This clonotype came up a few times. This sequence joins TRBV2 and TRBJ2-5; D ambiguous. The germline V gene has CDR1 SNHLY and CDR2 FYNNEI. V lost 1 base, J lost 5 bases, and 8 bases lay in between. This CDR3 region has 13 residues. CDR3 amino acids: CASSEEGRETQYF. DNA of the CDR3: TGTGCCAGCAGTGAAGAGGGTAGGGAGACCCAGTACTTC.

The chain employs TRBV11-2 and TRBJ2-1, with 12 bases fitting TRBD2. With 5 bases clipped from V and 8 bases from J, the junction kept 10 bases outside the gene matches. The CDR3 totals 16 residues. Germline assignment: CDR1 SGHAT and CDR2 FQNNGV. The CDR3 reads CASSPLTSGSGYEQFF. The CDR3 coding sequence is TGTGCCAGCAGCCCGTTGACTAGCGGGAGTGGCTATGAGCAGTTCTTC.

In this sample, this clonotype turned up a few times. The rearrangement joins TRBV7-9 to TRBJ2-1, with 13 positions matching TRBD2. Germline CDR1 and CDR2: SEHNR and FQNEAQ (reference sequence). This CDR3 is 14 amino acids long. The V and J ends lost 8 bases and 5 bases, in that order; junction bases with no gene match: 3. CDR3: CASGGTSGNNEQFF. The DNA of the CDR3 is TGTGCCAGCGGAGGGACTAGCGGGAACAATGAGCAGTTCTTC.

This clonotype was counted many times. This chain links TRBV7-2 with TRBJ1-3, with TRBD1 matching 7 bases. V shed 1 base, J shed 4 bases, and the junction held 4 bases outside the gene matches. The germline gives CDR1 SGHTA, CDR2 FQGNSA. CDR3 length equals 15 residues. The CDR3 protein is CASSLGTGGGNTIYF. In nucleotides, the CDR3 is TGTGCCAGCAGCTTAGGGACAGGCGGCGGAAACACCATATATTTT.

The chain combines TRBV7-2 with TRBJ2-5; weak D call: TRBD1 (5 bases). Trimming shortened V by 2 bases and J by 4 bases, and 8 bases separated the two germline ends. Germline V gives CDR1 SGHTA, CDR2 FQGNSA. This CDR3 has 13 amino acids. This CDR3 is CASSLWQGETQYF. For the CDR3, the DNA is TGTGCCAGCAGCTTATGGCAGGGAGAGACCCAGTACTTC. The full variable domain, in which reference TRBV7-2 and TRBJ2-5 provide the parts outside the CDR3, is GAGVSQSPSNKVTEKGKDVELRCDPISGHTALYWYRQSLGQGLEFLIYFQGNSAPDKSGLPSDRFSAERTGGSVSTLTIQRTQQEDSAVYLCASSLWQGETQYFGPGTRLLVL.

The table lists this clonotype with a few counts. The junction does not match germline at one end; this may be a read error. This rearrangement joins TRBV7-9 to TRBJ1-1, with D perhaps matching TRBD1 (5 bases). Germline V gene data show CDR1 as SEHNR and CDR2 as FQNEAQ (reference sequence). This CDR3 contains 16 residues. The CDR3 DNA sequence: TGTGCCAGCAGCTTAGTGTCCGGACACGCGAACGCTGAAGCTTTCTTT. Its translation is CASSLVSGHANAEAFF.

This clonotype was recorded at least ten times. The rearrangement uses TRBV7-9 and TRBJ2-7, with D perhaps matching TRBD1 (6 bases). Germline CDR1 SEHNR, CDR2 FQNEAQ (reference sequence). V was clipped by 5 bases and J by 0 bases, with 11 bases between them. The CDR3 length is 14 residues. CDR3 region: CASSPQGNSYEQYV. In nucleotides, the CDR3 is TGTGCCAGCAGCCCTCAGGGGAACTCCTACGAGCAGTACGTC.

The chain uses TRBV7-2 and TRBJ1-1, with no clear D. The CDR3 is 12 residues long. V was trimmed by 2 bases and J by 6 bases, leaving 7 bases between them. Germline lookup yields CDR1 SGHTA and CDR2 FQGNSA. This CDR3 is CASSLIPAEAFF. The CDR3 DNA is TGTGCCAGCAGCTTAATCCCGGCTGAAGCTTTCTTT. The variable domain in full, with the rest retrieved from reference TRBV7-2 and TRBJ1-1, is GAGVSQSPSNKVTEKGKDVELRCDPISGHTALYWYRQSLGQGLEFLIYFQGNSAPDKSGLPSDRFSAERTGGSVSTLTIQRTQQEDSAVYLCASSLIPAEAFFGQGTRLTVV.

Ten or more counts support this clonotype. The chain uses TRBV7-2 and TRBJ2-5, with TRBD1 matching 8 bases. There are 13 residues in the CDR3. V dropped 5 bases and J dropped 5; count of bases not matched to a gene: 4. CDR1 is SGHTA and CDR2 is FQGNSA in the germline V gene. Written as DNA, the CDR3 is TGTGCCAGCAGCGACAGGGGTGGGGAGACCCAGTACTTC. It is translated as CASSDRGGETQYF.

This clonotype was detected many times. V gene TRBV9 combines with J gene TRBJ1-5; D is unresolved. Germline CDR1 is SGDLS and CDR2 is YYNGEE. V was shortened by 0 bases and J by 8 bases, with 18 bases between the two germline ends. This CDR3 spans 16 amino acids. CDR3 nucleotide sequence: TGTGCCAGCAGCGTAGCCGATTACTCTCCTCTCGAGCCCCAGCATTTT. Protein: CASSVADYSPLEPQHF.

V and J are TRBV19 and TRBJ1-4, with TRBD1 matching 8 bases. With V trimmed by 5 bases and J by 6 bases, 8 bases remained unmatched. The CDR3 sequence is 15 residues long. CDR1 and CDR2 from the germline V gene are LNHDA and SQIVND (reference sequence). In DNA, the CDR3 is TGTGCCAGTAGTTTCCGACAGGGGAGGGATGAAAAACTGTTTTTT. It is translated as CASSFRQGRDEKLFF.

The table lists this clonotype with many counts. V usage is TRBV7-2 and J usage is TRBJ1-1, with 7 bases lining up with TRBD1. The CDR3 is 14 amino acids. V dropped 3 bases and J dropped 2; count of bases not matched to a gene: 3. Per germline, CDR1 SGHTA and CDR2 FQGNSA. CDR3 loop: CASSFRGSNTEAFF. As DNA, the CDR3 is TGTGCCAGCAGCTTCAGGGGGAGCAACACTGAAGCTTTCTTT.

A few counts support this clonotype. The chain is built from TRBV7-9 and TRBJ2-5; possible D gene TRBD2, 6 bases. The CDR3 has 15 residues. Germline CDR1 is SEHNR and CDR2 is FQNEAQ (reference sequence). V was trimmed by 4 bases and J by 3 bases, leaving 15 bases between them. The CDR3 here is CASSSRDWREETQYF. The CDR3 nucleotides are TGTGCCAGCAGCTCCCGGGACTGGAGAGAAGAGACCCAGTACTTC.

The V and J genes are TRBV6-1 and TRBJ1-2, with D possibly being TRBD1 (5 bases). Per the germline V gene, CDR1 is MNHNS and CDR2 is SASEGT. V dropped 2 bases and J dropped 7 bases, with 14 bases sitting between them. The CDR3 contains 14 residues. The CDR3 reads CASSELGRAAGYTF. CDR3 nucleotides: TGTGCCAGCAGTGAATTGGGGCGAGCAGCTGGCTACACCTTC.

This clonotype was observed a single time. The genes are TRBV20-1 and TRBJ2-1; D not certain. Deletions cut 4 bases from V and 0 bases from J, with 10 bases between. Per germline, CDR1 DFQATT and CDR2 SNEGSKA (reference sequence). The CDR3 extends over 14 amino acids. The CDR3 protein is CSAILTSSYNEQFF. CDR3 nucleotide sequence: TGCAGTGCTATACTCACAAGCTCCTACAATGAGCAGTTCTTC.

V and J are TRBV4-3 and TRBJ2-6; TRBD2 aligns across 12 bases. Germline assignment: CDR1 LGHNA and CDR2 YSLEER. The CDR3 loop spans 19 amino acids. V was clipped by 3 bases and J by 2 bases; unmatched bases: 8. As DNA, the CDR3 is TGCGCCAGCAGCCATTACTACCGACTAGCGGGAGCTGGGGCCAACGTCCTGACTTTC. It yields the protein CASSHYYRLAGAGANVLTF.